This is a list of T cell receptor beta chains from one sample in a study of cytomegalovirus exposure and HLA in healthy donors. The table came from immunoSEQ multiplex PCR; TCRdb's copy has only in-frame clones and leaves some out. The sample shows about 120,000 clones, approximately 72% of them seen only once. What was sequenced was PBMCs. The source is a woman aged 50 to 60 in good health and CMV-seropositive. Both conserved end residues are trimmed from each CDR3. Size is stated for part of the rows, as once, few or many counts, or as a class when the clone is expanded.

J	size	V	CDR3
TRBJ2-5	-	TRBV27	ASSDRDLGLETQY
TRBJ2-7	-	TRBV5-5	ASSRQGAEEQY
TRBJ1-5	-	TRBV18	ASSPWGGESGPQH
TRBJ1-3	few	TRBV25-1	ASSARGLGNTIY
TRBJ1-1	-	TRBV18	ASSPSGWTEAF
TRBJ1-3	-	TRBV13	ASSLGQGPPGNTIY
TRBJ1-3	-	TRBV4-2	ASAVGQGGGNTIY
TRBJ2-3	-	TRBV7-9	ASSGVAGSTDTQY
TRBJ2-1	-	TRBV30	AWSLGLAGDEQF
TRBJ2-7	-	TRBV7-8	ASSLSGTGAYEQY
TRBJ2-1	once	TRBV11-3	ASSKRTSPDEQF
TRBJ2-2	few	TRBV11-2	ASSLDLIGELF
TRBJ2-3	-	TRBV7-3	ASSLRGLAGVIDTQY
TRBJ2-7	-	TRBV4-1	ASRRQGSYEQY
TRBJ1-1	few	TRBV19	ASSIDSGRGMNTEAF